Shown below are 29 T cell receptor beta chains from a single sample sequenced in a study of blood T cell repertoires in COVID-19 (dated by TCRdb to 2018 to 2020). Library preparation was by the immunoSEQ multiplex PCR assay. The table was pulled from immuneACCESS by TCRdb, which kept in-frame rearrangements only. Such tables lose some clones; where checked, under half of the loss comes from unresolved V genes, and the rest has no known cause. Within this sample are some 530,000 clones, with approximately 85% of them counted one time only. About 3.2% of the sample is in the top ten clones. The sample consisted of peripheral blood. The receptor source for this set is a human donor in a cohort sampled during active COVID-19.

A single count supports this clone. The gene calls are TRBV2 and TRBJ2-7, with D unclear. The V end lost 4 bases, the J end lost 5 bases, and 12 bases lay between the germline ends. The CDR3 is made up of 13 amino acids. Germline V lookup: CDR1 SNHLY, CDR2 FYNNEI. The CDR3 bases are TGTGCCAGCAGTGTGCGAAGCACGGACGAGCAGTACTTC. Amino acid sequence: CASSVRSTDEQYF.

DNA of the CDR3: TGTGCCAGCAGACAGGGACGCACGGGGCCAGATACGCAGTATTTT. This codes for CASRQGRTGPDTQYF. The rearrangement uses TRBV6-5 and TRBJ2-3, with a possible D match to TRBD1 (6 bases). Germline CDR1 reads MNHEY; CDR2 reads SVGAGI. The V gene lost 6 bases and the J gene lost 4 bases, with 17 bases spanning the gap. The CDR3 contains 15 residues.

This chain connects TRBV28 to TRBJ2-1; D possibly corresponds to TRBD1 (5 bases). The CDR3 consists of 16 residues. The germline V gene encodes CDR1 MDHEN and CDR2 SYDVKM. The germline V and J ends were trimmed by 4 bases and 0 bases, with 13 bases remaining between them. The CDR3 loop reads CASSSPGKASYNEQFF. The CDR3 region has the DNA TGTGCCAGCAGTTCTCCAGGGAAGGCCTCCTACAATGAGCAGTTCTTC.

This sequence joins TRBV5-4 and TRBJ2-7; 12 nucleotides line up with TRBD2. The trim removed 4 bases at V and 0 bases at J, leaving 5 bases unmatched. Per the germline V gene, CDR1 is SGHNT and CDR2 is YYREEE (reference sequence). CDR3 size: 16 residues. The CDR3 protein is CASSGGGLAGSYEQYF. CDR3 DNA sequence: TGTGCCAGCAGCGGAGGGGGACTAGCGGGCTCCTACGAGCAGTACTTC. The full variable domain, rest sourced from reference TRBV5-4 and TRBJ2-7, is ETGVTQSPTHLIKTRGQQVTLRCSSQSGHNTVSWYQQALGQGPQFIFQYYREEENGRGNFPPRFSGLQFPNYSSELNVNALELDDSALYLCASSGGGLAGSYEQYFGPGTRLTVT.

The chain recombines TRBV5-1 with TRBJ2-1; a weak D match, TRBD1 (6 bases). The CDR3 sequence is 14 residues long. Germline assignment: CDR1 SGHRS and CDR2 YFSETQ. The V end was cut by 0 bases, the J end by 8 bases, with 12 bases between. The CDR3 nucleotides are TGCGCCAGCAGCTTGGGGCTCAACAGGGATGAGCAGTTCTTC. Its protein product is CASSLGLNRDEQFF.

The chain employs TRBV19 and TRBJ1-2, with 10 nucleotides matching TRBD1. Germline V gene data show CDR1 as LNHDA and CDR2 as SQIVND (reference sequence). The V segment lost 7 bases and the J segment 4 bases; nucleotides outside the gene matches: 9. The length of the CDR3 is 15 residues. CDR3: CASNKPGQGIYGYTF. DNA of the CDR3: TGTGCCAGTAATAAGCCGGGACAGGGGATCTATGGCTACACCTTC.

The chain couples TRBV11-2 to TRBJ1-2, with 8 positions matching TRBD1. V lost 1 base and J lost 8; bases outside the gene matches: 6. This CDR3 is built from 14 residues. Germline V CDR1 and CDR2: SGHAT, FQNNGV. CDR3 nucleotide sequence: TGTGCCAGCAGCTTAGTTGGGACAGGAAGCGGCTACACCTTC. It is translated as CASSLVGTGSGYTF.

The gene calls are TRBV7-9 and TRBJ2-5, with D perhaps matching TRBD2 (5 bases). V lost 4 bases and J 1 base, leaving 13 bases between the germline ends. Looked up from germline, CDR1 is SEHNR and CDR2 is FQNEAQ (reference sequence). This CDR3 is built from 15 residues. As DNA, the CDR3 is TGTGCCAGCAGCTCACTAGGGTTAGGCCAAGAGACCCAGTACTTC. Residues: CASSSLGLGQETQYF.

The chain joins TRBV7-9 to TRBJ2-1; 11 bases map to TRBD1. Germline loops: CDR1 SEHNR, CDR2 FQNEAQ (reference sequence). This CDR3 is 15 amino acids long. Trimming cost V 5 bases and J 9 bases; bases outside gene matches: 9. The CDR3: CASSPLGQGDIEQFF. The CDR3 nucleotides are TGTGCCAGCAGCCCATTGGGACAGGGGGACATTGAGCAGTTCTTC.

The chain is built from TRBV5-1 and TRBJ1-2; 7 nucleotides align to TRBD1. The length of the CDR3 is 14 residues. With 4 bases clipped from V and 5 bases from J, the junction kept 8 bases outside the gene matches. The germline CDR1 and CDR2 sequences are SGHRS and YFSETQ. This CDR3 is CASSPAGQMYGYTF. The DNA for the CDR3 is TGCGCCAGCAGCCCGGCGGGACAGATGTATGGCTACACCTTC.

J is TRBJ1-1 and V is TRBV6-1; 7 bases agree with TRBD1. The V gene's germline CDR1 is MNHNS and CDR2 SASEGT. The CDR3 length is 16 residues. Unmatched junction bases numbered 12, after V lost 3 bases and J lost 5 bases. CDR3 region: CASSDPPQGQRTEAFF. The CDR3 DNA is TGTGCCAGCAGTGATCCCCCACAGGGGCAACGGACTGAAGCTTTCTTT.

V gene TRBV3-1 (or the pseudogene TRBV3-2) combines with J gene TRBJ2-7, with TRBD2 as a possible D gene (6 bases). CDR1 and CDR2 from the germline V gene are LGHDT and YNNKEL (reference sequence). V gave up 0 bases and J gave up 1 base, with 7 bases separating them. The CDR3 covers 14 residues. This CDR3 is CASSQEGGSYEQYF. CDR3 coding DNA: TGTGCCAGCAGCCAAGAGGGGGGTTCCTACGAGCAGTACTTC.

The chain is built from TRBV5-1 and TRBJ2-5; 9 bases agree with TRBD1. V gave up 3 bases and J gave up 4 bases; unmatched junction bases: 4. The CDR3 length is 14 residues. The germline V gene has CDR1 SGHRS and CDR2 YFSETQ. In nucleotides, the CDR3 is TGCGCCAGCAGCTCAGGGACAGGGAGAGAGACCCAGTACTTC. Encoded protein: CASSSGTGRETQYF.

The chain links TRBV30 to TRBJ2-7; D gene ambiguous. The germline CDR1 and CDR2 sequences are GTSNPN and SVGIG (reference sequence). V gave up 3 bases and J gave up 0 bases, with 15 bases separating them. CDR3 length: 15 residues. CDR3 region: CAWSMQSRSSYEQYF. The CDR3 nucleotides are TGTGCCTGGAGCATGCAGTCCCGGAGCTCCTACGAGCAGTACTTC.

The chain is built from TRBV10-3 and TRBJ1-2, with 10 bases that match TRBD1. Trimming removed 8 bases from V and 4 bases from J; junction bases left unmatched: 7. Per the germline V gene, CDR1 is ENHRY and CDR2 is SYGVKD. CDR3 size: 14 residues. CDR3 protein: CAIGGTGASYGYTF. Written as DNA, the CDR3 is TGTGCCATCGGGGGGACAGGGGCGAGCTATGGCTACACCTTC.

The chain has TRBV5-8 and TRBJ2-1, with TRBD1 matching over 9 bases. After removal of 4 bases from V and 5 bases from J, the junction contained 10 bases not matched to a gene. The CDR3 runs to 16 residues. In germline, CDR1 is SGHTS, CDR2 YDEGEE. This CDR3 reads CASSRPGTGFDNEQFF. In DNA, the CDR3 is TGTGCCAGCAGCAGACCAGGGACAGGGTTCGACAATGAGCAGTTCTTC.

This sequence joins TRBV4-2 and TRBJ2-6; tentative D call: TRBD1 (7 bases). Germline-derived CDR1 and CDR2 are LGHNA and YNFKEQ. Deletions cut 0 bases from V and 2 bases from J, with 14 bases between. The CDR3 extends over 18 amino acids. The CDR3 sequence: CASSQDSGGGAGANVLTF. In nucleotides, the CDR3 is TGTGCCAGCAGCCAAGATTCAGGAGGGGGCGCTGGGGCCAACGTCCTGACTTTC.

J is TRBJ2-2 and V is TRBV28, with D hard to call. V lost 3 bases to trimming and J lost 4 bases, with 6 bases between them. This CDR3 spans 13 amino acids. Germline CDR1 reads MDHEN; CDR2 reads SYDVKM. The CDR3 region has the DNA TGTGCCAGCAGTTTGTTATTCACCGGGGAGCTGTTTTTT. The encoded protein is CASSLLFTGELFF.

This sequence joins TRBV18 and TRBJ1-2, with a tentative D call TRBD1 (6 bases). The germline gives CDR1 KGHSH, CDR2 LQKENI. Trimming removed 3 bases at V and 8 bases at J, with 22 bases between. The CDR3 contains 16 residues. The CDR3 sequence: CASSPSGWQGPNGYTF. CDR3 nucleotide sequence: TGTGCCAGCTCACCCTCTGGTTGGCAGGGGCCAAACGGCTACACCTTC. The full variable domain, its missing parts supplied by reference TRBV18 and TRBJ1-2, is NAGVMQNPRHLVRRRGQEARLRCSPMKGHSHVYWYRQLPEEGLKFMVYLQKENIIDESGMPKERFSAEFPKEGPSILRIQQVVRGDSAAYFCASSPSGWQGPNGYTFGSGTRLTVV.

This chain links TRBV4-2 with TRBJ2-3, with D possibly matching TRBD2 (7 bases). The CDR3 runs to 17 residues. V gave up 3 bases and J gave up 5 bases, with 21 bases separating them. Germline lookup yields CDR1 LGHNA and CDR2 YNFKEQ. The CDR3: CASSQAREGGGEDTQYF. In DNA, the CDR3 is TGTGCCAGCAGCCAGGCCCGTGAGGGGGGGGGTGAAGATACGCAGTATTTT.

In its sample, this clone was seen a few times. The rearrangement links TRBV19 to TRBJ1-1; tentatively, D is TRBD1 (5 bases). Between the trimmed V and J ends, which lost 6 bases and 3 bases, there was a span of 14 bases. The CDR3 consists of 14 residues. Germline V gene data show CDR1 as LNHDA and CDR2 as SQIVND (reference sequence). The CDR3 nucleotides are TGTGCCAGTAGCCACCCCTCAGGGTACACTGAAGCTTTCTTT. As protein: CASSHPSGYTEAFF. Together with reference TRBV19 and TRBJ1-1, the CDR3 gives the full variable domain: DGGITQSPKYLFRKEGQNVTLSCEQNLNHDAMYWYRQDPGQGLRLIYYSQIVNDFQKGDIAEGYSVSREKKESFPLTVTSAQKNPTAFYLCASSHPSGYTEAFFGQGTRLTVV.

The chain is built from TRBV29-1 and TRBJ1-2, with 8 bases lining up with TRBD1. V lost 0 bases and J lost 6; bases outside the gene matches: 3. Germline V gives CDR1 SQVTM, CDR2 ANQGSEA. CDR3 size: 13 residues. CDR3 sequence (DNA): TGCAGCGTTGAAGATCAGGGGGCGGATGGCTACACCTTC. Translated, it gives CSVEDQGADGYTF.

The CDR3 region is CASSPGRGSREKLFF. CDR3 DNA sequence: TGTGCCAGCAGCCCCGGGAGGGGATCACGGGAAAAACTGTTTTTT. This rearrangement joins TRBV11-3 to TRBJ1-4; D may be TRBD1 (5 bases). V was shortened by 5 bases and J by 8 bases, with 18 bases between the two germline ends. Per germline, CDR1 SGHNT and CDR2 YENEEA. The CDR3 covers 15 residues.

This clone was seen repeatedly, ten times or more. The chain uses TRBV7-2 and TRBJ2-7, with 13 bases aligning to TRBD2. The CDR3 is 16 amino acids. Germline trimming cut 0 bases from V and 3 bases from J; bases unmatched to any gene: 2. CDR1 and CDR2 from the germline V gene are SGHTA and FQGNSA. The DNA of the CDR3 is TGTGCCAGCAGCTTAGCTCGGACTAGCGGGGGCTACGAGCAGTACTTC. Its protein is CASSLARTSGGYEQYF.

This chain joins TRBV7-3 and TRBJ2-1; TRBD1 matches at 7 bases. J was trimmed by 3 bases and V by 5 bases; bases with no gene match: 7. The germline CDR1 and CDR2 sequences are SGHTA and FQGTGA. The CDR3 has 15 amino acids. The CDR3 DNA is TGTGCCAGCAGCCGACAGGGCACGGGCTACAATGAGCAGTTCTTC. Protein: CASSRQGTGYNEQFF.

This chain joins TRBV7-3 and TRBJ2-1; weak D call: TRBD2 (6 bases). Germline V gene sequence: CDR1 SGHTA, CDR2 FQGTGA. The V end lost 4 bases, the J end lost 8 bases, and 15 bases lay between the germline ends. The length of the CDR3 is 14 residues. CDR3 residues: CASSSSGETDEQFF. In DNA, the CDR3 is TGTGCCAGCAGCTCATCGGGAGAGACAGATGAGCAGTTCTTC.

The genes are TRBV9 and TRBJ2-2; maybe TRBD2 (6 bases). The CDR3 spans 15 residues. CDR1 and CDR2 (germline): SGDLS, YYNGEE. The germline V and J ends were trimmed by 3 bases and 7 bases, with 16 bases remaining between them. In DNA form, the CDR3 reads TGTGCCAGCAGCGCACGGGAGCCCCCTAACGGGGAGCTGTTTTTT. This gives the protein CASSAREPPNGELFF.

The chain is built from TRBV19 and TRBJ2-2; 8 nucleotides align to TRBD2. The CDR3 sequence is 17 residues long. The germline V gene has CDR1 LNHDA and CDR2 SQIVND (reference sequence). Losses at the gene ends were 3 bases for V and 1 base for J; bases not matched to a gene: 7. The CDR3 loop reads CASSIPPLAENTGELFF. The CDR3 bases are TGTGCCAGTAGTATCCCGCCACTAGCGGAGAACACCGGGGAGCTGTTTTTT.

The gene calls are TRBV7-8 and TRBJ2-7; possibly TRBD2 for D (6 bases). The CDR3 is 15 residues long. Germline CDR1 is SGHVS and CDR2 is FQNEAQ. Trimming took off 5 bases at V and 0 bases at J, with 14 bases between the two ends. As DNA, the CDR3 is TGTGCCAGCAGCGCCCGGGACTCATACTCCTACGAGCAGTACTTC. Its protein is CASSARDSYSYEQYF.